One and the same sample provided the 31 T cell receptor beta chains below, sequenced in a study of shared clonotypes between healthy human individuals (dated by TCRdb to about 2020). Library generation was performed with the immunoSEQ multiplex PCR assay. Here the immuneACCESS table is served through TCRdb, limited to in-frame sequences with V and J called. Missing clones are a known gap in these copies; in checked studies unresolved V genes cover under half, and the rest lacks a known reason. The table for this sample lists about 2 million clones; roughly 94% of them were counted only once. Roughly 1% of the sample lies in the top ten. CD8 naive samples were CD45RO-negative cells positively selected for CCR7, giving a CD45RA+CCR7+ population that excluded TemRA cells. The sample was naive CD8+ T cells sorted from blood. Interpreted using the paper, the cell subset or site label stands for: CD45RA+CCR7+. Receptors were obtained from a man between 18 and 29 years old in good health.

This chain uses TRBV9 with TRBJ1-1; no clear D gene. Germline V gene data show CDR1 as SGDLS and CDR2 as YYNGEE. The CDR3 length is 13 residues. Trimming cost V 3 bases and J 3 bases, with 9 bases left between them. CDR3 region: CASSEFSDTEAFF. The CDR3 nucleotides are TGTGCCAGCAGCGAATTCTCGGACACTGAAGCTTTCTTT.

The rearrangement joins TRBV21-1 to TRBJ2-5; TRBD1 reflects the table's D call only, with no check against the DNA. TRBV21-1 is a pseudogene segment. This CDR3 is 15 amino acids long. Here the CDR3 DNA reads TGTGCCAGCAGCAAAGATAGGGGAAGTCAAGAGACCCAGTACTTC. This translates into CASSKDRGSQETQYF.

The rearrangement uses TRBV7-8 and TRBJ2-7, with 7 bases that match TRBD1. There are 16 residues in the CDR3. V was pared by 1 base and J by 7 bases, with 13 bases of the junction left unmatched. Germline assignment: CDR1 SGHVS and CDR2 FQNEAQ. This CDR3 reads CASSLGAGTAALEQYF. Written as DNA, the CDR3 is TGTGCCAGCAGCTTAGGGGCCGGGACAGCGGCATTAGAGCAGTACTTC.

In the case of this clone: This sample also contains other DNA sequences that code for the same CDR3. The CDR3 reads CASSFQGSYNEQFF. The CDR3 DNA reads as TGTGCCAGCAGTTTTCAGGGATCATACAATGAGCAGTTCTTC. The gene calls are TRBV27 and TRBJ2-1, with a tentative D call TRBD1 (5 bases). Germline values: CDR1 MNHEY, CDR2 SMNVEV (reference sequence). The CDR3 covers 14 residues. V lost 3 bases and J lost 4, with 10 bases in between.

This sequence joins TRBV5-6 and TRBJ2-7, with 7 bases lining up with TRBD2. The germline gives CDR1 SGHDT, CDR2 YYEEEE. The CDR3 is made up of 17 amino acids. Trimming at V came to 1 base and at J to 0 bases, leaving 10 bases not matched to a gene. In DNA form, the CDR3 reads TGTGCCAGCAGCTTGTTACGTCTAGCGGTCCGCTCCTACGAGCAGTACTTC. Translation gives CASSLLRLAVRSYEQYF.

The chain recombines TRBV6-5 with TRBJ1-2, with D perhaps matching TRBD1 (6 bases). CDR1 and CDR2 (germline): MNHEY, SVGAGI. V lost 2 bases, J lost 9 bases, and 19 bases lay in between. The CDR3 totals 15 residues. The CDR3: CASSYVWGQMDSYTF. CDR3 in DNA: TGTGCCAGCAGTTACGTCTGGGGACAAATGGATAGCTACACCTTC.

In regard to this clone: Other nucleotide sequences from this sample produce the same CDR3. The CDR3 nucleotides read TGTGCCAGCTCGGGACTAGCGGAAGAGACCCAGTACTTC. It codes for CASSGLAEETQYF. V and J are TRBV2 and TRBJ2-5, with 11 positions matching TRBD2. CDR3 length equals 13 residues. Germline V gene sequence: CDR1 SNHLY, CDR2 FYNNEI. V was pared by 8 bases and J by 3 bases, with 2 bases of the junction left unmatched.

To note about this clone: The identical CDR3 is also encoded by other nucleotide sequences in the sample. The chain uses TRBV13 and TRBJ2-1; no clear D. Germline V gene lookup returns CDR1 PRHDT and CDR2 FYEKMQ (reference sequence). V lost 1 base and J 10 bases, leaving 5 bases between the germline ends. The CDR3 has 11 amino acids. In DNA, the CDR3 is TGTGCCAGCAGCTTAGAAGGCGAGCAGTTCTTC. As protein: CASSLEGEQFF.

With respect to this clone: The same CDR3 also results from other DNA sequences found in this sample. V usage is TRBV7-9 and J usage is TRBJ2-7; D unclear. CDR1 is SEHNR, CDR2 FQNEAQ, per germline (reference sequence). Trimming removed 3 bases at V and 0 bases at J, with 6 bases between. The CDR3 sequence is 13 residues long. The CDR3 spells CASSFVSSYEQYF. In nucleotides, the CDR3 is TGTGCCAGCAGCTTCGTGTCCTCCTACGAGCAGTACTTC.

In DNA form, the CDR3 reads TGTGCCAGCATACTCAGTCCGAACACTGAAGCTTTCTTT. Protein: CASILSPNTEAFF. The chain joins TRBV6-1 to TRBJ1-1, with D unclear. Germline-derived CDR1 and CDR2 are MNHNS and SASEGT. Trimming took off 7 bases at V and 1 base at J, with 10 bases between the two ends. There are 13 residues in the CDR3.

The V call is TRBV5-1, the J call TRBJ2-7, with D maybe TRBD2 (5 bases). Germline-derived CDR1 and CDR2 are SGHRS and YFSETQ. This CDR3 spans 15 amino acids. V shed 1 base and J shed 0 bases, with 11 bases lying between them. The DNA of the CDR3 is TGCGCCAGCAGCTTGTTCGGGGAAAGCTCCTACGAGCAGTACTTC. Translated, it gives CASSLFGESSYEQYF. Using reference TRBV5-1 and TRBJ2-7 for the parts outside the CDR3, the full variable domain is KAGVTQTPRYLIKTRGQQVTLSCSPISGHRSVSWYQQTPGQGLQFLFEYFSETQRNKGNFPGRFSGRQFSNSRSEMNVSTLELGDSALYLCASSLFGESSYEQYFGPGTRLTVT.

The rearrangement joins TRBV11-2 to TRBJ1-2, with TRBD1 as a possible D gene (5 bases). The germline V gene encodes CDR1 SGHAT and CDR2 FQNNGV. The CDR3 covers 13 residues. The V gene lost 9 bases and the J gene lost 5 bases, with 16 bases spanning the gap. The DNA of the CDR3 is TGTGCCAGTCTTAGACAGTCGACTTATGGCTACACCTTC. Translation gives CASLRQSTYGYTF.

This clone was recorded a few times. The chain recombines TRBV25-1 with TRBJ2-7; D is unresolved. From germline, CDR1 is MGHDK and CDR2 SYGVNS. V was trimmed by 0 bases and J by 1 base, leaving 4 bases between them. The CDR3 sequence is 13 residues long. DNA for the CDR3: TGTGCCAGCAGTGAATATGGGTCCTACGAGCAGTACTTC. This translates into CASSEYGSYEQYF.

Points on this clone: Other DNA variants within this sample encode the same CDR3. The chain couples TRBV28 to TRBJ1-5, with a possible D match to TRBD1 (5 bases). The germline CDR1 and CDR2 sequences are MDHEN and SYDVKM. The V end was cut by 2 bases, the J end by 6 bases, with 5 bases between. This CDR3 contains 12 residues. This chain's CDR3 is CASSLGGQPQHF. The CDR3 bases are TGTGCCAGCAGTTTAGGGGGTCAGCCCCAGCATTTT.

The chain has TRBV7-9 and TRBJ2-5; 7 bases align to TRBD1. The length of the CDR3 is 14 residues. V was pared by 5 bases and J by 4 bases, with 7 bases of the junction left unmatched. Germline loops: CDR1 SEHNR, CDR2 FQNEAQ (reference sequence). The CDR3 coding sequence is TGTGCCAGCAGCCCGGTATCAGGGGGAGAGACCCAGTACTTC. This gives the protein CASSPVSGGETQYF.

Details on this clone: The same CDR3 also results from other DNA sequences found in this sample. This chain links TRBV27 with TRBJ2-7, with 8 bases lining up with TRBD1. Germline assignment: CDR1 MNHEY and CDR2 SMNVEV (reference sequence). With 1 base clipped from V and 3 bases from J, the junction kept 2 bases outside the gene matches. CDR3 length equals 14 residues. CDR3 in amino acids: CASSLWGTGYEQYF. Here the CDR3 DNA reads TGTGCCAGCAGTTTATGGGGGACAGGCTACGAGCAGTACTTC.

The rearrangement joins TRBV2 to TRBJ2-5; 9 bases are shared with TRBD2. This CDR3 has 14 residues. CDR1 SNHLY and CDR2 FYNNEI come from the germline V gene. V shed 10 bases, J shed 5 bases, and the junction held 11 bases outside the gene matches. The CDR3 DNA reads as TGTGCCACCGTAGCGGGGGATCTTTGGGAGACCCAGTACTTC. It specifies CATVAGDLWETQYF.

The chain couples TRBV15 to TRBJ2-2; D ambiguous. Looked up from germline, CDR1 is LNHNV and CDR2 is YYDKDF (reference sequence). The CDR3 consists of 15 residues. The germline V and J ends were trimmed by 0 bases and 3 bases, with 8 bases remaining between them. This CDR3 is CATSRDRVDTGELFF. The CDR3, as DNA: TGTGCCACCAGCAGAGACCGAGTCGACACCGGGGAGCTGTTTTTT.

The rearrangement links TRBV13 to TRBJ1-1; 8 bases align to TRBD1. The CDR3 is made up of 16 amino acids. The germline gives CDR1 PRHDT, CDR2 FYEKMQ (reference sequence). V lost 5 bases and J lost 0; bases outside the gene matches: 8. In DNA, the CDR3 is TGTGCCAGCAGCCAAAGGACAGGGACGATGAACACTGAAGCTTTCTTT. Encoded protein: CASSQRTGTMNTEAFF.

In this sample, this clone turned up once. V and J are TRBV2 and TRBJ2-1; 10 bases fit TRBD2. Germline trimming cut 6 bases from V and 8 bases from J; bases unmatched to any gene: 13. The germline gives CDR1 SNHLY, CDR2 FYNNEI. The CDR3 covers 16 residues. The CDR3 protein is CASRSSGGLGVDEQFF. The CDR3 nucleotides read TGTGCCAGCAGGTCTAGCGGGGGTTTGGGGGTCGATGAGCAGTTCTTC.

This clone showed up just once. Other DNA sequences in this specimen translate into the identical CDR3. This rearrangement joins TRBV6-6 to TRBJ2-1; D is unclear. CDR1 and CDR2 from the germline V gene are MNHNY and SVGAGI (reference sequence). The germline V and J ends were trimmed by 5 bases and 0 bases, with 5 bases remaining between them. This CDR3 has 13 residues. The CDR3, as DNA: TGTGCCAGCAGTCTAAGCTCCTACAATGAGCAGTTCTTC. Amino acids: CASSLSSYNEQFF.

The rearrangement uses TRBV9 and TRBJ2-2, with D possibly being TRBD2 (6 bases). The V and J ends lost 0 bases and 3 bases respectively, with 12 bases between them. Germline CDR1 reads SGDLS; CDR2 reads YYNGEE. The CDR3 is 16 residues long. This chain's CDR3 is CASSVAGGTHTGELFF. The CDR3 DNA is TGTGCCAGCAGCGTAGCTGGAGGGACTCACACCGGGGAGCTGTTTTTT.

Details on this clone: One junction end does not reproduce the germline sequence, and a read error may be involved. V and J are TRBV9 and TRBJ1-3; 7 bases match TRBD1. From germline, CDR1 is SGDLS and CDR2 YYNGEE. CDR3 length equals 12 residues. The CDR3 bases are TGTGCCAGCAGCGCGGGCGGACAGGCCCTAAATTTT. Translating it yields CASSAGGQALNF.

The chain combines TRBV6-5 with TRBJ2-7; 10 nucleotides align to TRBD2. Germline CDR1 and CDR2: MNHEY and SVGAGI. The CDR3 loop spans 16 amino acids. V shed 4 bases, J shed 0 bases, and the junction held 6 bases outside the gene matches. The CDR3 DNA follows: TGTGCCAGCAGTTCTCTAGCGGGGGACCCCTCCTACGAGCAGTACTTC. Translating gives CASSSLAGDPSYEQYF.

V usage is TRBV10-2 and J usage is TRBJ2-7; 11 bases are shared with TRBD2. Germline loops: CDR1 WSHSY, CDR2 SAAADI. V shed 2 bases and J 2 bases; nucleotides not matched to a gene: 5. CDR3 size: 16 residues. Here the CDR3 reads CASSEPGLAAPYEQYF. The CDR3 DNA sequence: TGCGCCAGCAGTGAGCCGGGACTAGCGGCCCCCTACGAGCAGTACTTC.

The rearrangement links TRBV13 to TRBJ1-1; no reliable D call. The V gene lost 5 bases and the J gene lost 0 bases, with 13 bases spanning the gap. Germline assignment: CDR1 PRHDT and CDR2 FYEKMQ (reference sequence). The CDR3 spans 15 residues. The CDR3 nucleotides are TGTGCCAGCAGCCCTACGGGGATCATGAACACTGAAGCTTTCTTT. Protein product: CASSPTGIMNTEAFF.

The V and J genes are TRBV7-9 and TRBJ2-1; TRBD1 agrees at 8 bases. CDR3 length: 16 amino acids. Losses at the gene ends were 4 bases for V and 4 bases for J; bases not matched to a gene: 9. Germline CDR1 reads SEHNR; CDR2 reads FQNEAQ (reference sequence). CDR3: CASSSSRDRRYNEQFF. In nucleotides, the CDR3 is TGTGCCAGCAGCTCAAGCCGGGACAGGAGATACAATGAGCAGTTCTTC.

This chain uses TRBV29-1 with TRBJ2-6; TRBD1 matches at 7 bases. Trimming removed 6 bases from V and 2 bases from J; junction bases left unmatched: 10. This CDR3 comprises 16 residues. Germline V gene data show CDR1 as SQVTM and CDR2 as ANQGSEA. The CDR3 sequence is CSVTTEDRAGANVLTF. For the CDR3, the DNA is TGCAGCGTCACGACCGAAGACAGGGCTGGGGCCAACGTCCTGACTTTC.

The V gene is TRBV2, the J gene TRBJ2-7; D possibly corresponds to TRBD2 (5 bases). The CDR3 loop spans 18 amino acids. Germline CDR1 reads SNHLY; CDR2 reads FYNNEI. The germline V and J ends were trimmed by 2 bases and 4 bases, with 24 bases remaining between them. The CDR3 loop reads CASSEWAALAGTSYEQYF. CDR3 sequence (DNA): TGTGCCAGCAGTGAATGGGCCGCCCTGGCGGGTACCTCTTACGAGCAGTACTTC.

The chain joins TRBV5-1 to TRBJ2-1, with D unclear. V lost 7 bases and J lost 4, with 12 bases in between. Germline lookup yields CDR1 SGHRS and CDR2 YFSETQ. This CDR3 has 13 residues. The CDR3 sequence: CASSQVGYNEQFF. As DNA, the CDR3 is TGCGCCAGCTCGCAGGTGGGTTACAATGAGCAGTTCTTC.

The CDR3 DNA follows: TGTGCCAGCAGCCAAGCCCCGGTCGGCGGGAACACCGGGGAGCTGTTTTTT. Translated: CASSQAPVGGNTGELFF. V usage is TRBV5-8 and J usage is TRBJ2-2; D gene ambiguous. Trimming shortened V by 4 bases and J by 1 base, and 17 bases separated the two germline ends. CDR3 length: 17 residues. Per the germline V gene, CDR1 is SGHTS and CDR2 is YDEGEE.